This paragraph reports one TCR beta chain. The V end was cut by 6 bases, the J end by 4 bases, with 10 bases between. This CDR3 contains 13 residues. Looked up from germline, CDR1 is SGHTA and CDR2 is FQGNSA. This table comes from immunoSEQ multiplex PCR, and its TCRdb copy is limited to in-frame clones, with some not included. The sample has more than 130,000 clones; approximately 90% are singletons. The data derive from a study of blood T cell repertoires in COVID-19. Study-wide context: PBMCs, B-cell-depleted T cells, or T cells were the source of the cDNA or gDNA that made up the material.

The sequencing sample was made of peripheral blood. This clonotype was obtained from a middle-aged woman with acute or convalescent COVID-19. This chain connects TRBV7-2 to TRBJ1-5; D ambiguous. The CDR3 DNA follows: TGTGCCAGCAGTTACACGGGAAATCAGCCCCAGCATTTT. This encodes CASSYTGNQPQHF.